This TCR beta chain was observed in a study of blood T cell repertoires in COVID-19. The overall study: PBMCs, B-cell-depleted T cells, or T cells provided the cDNA or gDNA that made up the material.

Sequenced by immunoSEQ multiplex PCR; TCRdb stores in-frame clones only, minus some. The repertoire consists of about 360,000 clones, with about 87% occurring once and the leading ten covering about 2.9%. Sequenced input: peripheral blood. The TCR was taken from a human donor in a cohort sampled during active COVID-19.

CDR3 protein: CASRTPGGPSNYGYTF. In DNA form, the CDR3 reads TGCGCCAGCAGAACGCCGGGGGGGCCCTCTAACTATGGCTACACCTTC. The rearrangement joins TRBV4-1 to TRBJ1-2; D possibly corresponds to TRBD1 (6 bases). CDR1 MGHRA and CDR2 YSYEKL come from the germline V gene. Trimming pared 6 bases from V and 0 bases from J, leaving 17 bases between. CDR3 length: 16 amino acids.